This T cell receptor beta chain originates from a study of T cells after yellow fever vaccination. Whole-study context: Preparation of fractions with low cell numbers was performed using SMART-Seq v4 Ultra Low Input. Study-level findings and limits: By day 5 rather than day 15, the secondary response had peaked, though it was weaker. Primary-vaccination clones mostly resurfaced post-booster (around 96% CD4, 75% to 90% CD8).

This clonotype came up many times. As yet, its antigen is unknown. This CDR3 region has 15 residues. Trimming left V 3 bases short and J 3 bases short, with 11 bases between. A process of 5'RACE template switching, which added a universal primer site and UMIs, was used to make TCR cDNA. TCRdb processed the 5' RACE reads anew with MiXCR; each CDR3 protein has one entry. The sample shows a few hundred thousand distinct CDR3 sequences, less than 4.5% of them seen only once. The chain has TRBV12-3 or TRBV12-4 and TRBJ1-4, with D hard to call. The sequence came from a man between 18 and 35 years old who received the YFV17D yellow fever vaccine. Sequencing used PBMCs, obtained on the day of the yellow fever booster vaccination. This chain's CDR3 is CASSFLLSSNEKLFF. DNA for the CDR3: TGTGCCAGCAGTTTTCTCCTAAGCTCTAATGAAAAACTGTTTTTT.